A selection of T cell receptor beta chains follows, all from one sample in a study of T cell responses to AZD1222 COVID-19 vaccine. Here immunoSEQ multiplex PCR was the method, and the copy in TCRdb shows in-frame clones only, minus some. The table has about 140,000 clones, 80% to 95% seen once. The source material was peripheral blood, sampled 28 days after the second AZD1222 dose. All receptors derive from an adult who received the AZD1222 COVID-19 vaccine. The CDR3 runs from the conserved cysteine through the conserved F or W. D genes are given only for firm matches. Where a row states a size, it is once, few, many or the class of an expanded clone; other rows omit it.

clone_size	v_call	j_call	d_call	cdr3_aa	cdr3_nt
-	TRBV5-8	TRBJ2-7	-	CASSQNPGTVLSEQYF	TGTGCCAGCAGCCAAAACCCCGGGACGGTACTATCGGAGCAGTACTTC
-	TRBV5-1	TRBJ2-5	-	CASSRANRVGETQYF	TGCGCCAGCAGCCGCGCTAACAGGGTCGGGGAGACCCAGTACTTC
-	TRBV4-2	TRBJ2-3	-	CASSQGPQGSTDTQYF	TGTGCCAGCAGCCAAGGCCCCCAGGGGAGCACAGATACGCAGTATTTT
-	TRBV2	TRBJ1-1	-	CASGWASPNTEAFF	TGTGCCAGTGGGTGGGCTAGCCCCAACACTGAAGCTTTCTTT
-	TRBV5-4	TRBJ2-7	-	CASSGPGTSGEQYF	TGTGCCAGCAGCGGACCCGGGACTTCCGGCGAGCAGTACTTC
-	TRBV27	TRBJ1-2	-	CASSFQGLWSGYTF	TGTGCCAGCAGTTTCCAAGGACTGTGGAGCGGCTACACCTTC
-	TRBV29-1	TRBJ2-3	-	CSTVAGTDTQYF	TGCAGTACCGTGGCCGGCACAGATACGCAGTATTTT
-	TRBV18	TRBJ2-7	TRBD2	CASSAGLAGDHEQYF	TGTGCCAGCTCAGCGGGACTAGCGGGAGATCACGAGCAGTACTTC
-	TRBV11-3	TRBJ2-1	TRBD1	CASSLGSGQGYNEQFF	TGTGCCAGCAGCTTAGGATCGGGACAGGGCTACAATGAGCAGTTCTTC
-	TRBV19	TRBJ2-2	-	CASSILGLATGELFF	TGTGCCAGTAGTATCCTCGGACTGGCCACCGGGGAGCTGTTTTTT
-	TRBV4-1	TRBJ2-5	-	CASSQDIGLTQYF	TGCGCCAGCAGCCAAGATATAGGGTTGACCCAGTACTTC
-	TRBV7-9	TRBJ1-5	-	CASSLGHLNQPQHF	TGTGCCAGCAGCCTTGGACACCTCAATCAGCCCCAGCATTTT
few	TRBV18	TRBJ1-3	-	CASSLTFRAGNTIYF	TGTGCCAGCTCACTCACTTTCAGGGCTGGAAACACCATATATTTT
-	TRBV14	TRBJ1-2	-	CASSPGDWGAYGYTF	TGTGCCAGCAGCCCGGGAGACTGGGGAGCCTATGGCTACACCTTC
-	TRBV4-1	TRBJ2-7	TRBD2	CASSQDPGGSSYEQYF	TGCGCCAGCAGCCAAGATCCGGGAGGGAGCTCCTACGAGCAGTACTTC